This T cell receptor beta chain emerged from a study of shared clonotypes between healthy human individuals. The junction had 14 bases not matched to a gene; V was cut back by 1 base and J by 4 bases. Looked up from germline, CDR1 is KGHSH and CDR2 is LQKENI. This CDR3 spans 18 amino acids. Method: immunoSEQ multiplex PCR; TCRdb's copy keeps in-frame clones and lacks some. The sample contains 950,000 to 1,100,000 clones, 65% to 80% of which appear only once. The V and J genes are TRBV18 and TRBJ2-3; 7 positions match TRBD2. Source material: memory CD4+ T cells sorted from blood. As to subset: CD45RA-negative fraction. The clonotype was recovered from a man aged 18-30 years in good health. The CDR3 reads CASSPLIDSGGSADTQYF. The DNA of the CDR3 is TGTGCCAGCTCACCACTGATAGACTCGGGCGGGAGCGCAGATACGCAGTATTTT.